This note documents a single T cell receptor beta chain sequence. The antigen remains unidentified. Genomic DNA served as template for TCR beta VDJ and CDR3 profiling. One entry per CDR3 protein results from TCRdb running MiXCR on the reads. The sample contains under 200,000 distinct CDR3 sequences, 35% to 55% of which appear only once. The CDR3 totals 15 residues. In germline, CDR1 is LNHDA, CDR2 SQIVND (reference sequence). V was cut by 0 bases and J by 7 bases, with 10 bases left in between. The data originate from a study of CD8+CD57+ T cells in acquired aplastic anemia. Whole-study context: Recorded DNA amounts for sorted CD4+ and CD8+ cells had an average of approximately 3.2 ug. Healthy donors gave around 9.9 million reads on average for CD4+ cells.

Study-wide results and caveats: About 30 was the count of CD8+ CDR3 sequences that patients shared with controls. For CD8+ Simpson's diversity, patients and controls showed no significant difference.

Sequenced: sorted CD4+, CD8+, or CD8+CD57+ T cells (not recorded which) from PBMCs. This rearrangement joins TRBV19 to TRBJ1-6; D uncertain. The source of this sequence is a human donor in good health. The CDR3 spells CASSIDGVGNSPLHF. CDR3 coding DNA: TGTGCCAGTAGTATAGACGGGGTTGGAAATTCACCCCTCCACTTT.